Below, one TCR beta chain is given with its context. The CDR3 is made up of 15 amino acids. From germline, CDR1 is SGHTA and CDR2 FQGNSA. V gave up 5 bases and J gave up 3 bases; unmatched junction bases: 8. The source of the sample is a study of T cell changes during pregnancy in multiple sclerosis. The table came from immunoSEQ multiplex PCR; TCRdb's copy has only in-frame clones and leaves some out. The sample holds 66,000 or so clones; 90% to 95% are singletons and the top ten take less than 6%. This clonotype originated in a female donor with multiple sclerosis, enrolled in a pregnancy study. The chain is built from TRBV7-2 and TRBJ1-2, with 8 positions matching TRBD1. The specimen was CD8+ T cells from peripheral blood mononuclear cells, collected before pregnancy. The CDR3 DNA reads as TGTGCCAGCAGCGACGGACAGGGTCTGGACTATGGCTACACCTTC. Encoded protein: CASSDGQGLDYGYTF.